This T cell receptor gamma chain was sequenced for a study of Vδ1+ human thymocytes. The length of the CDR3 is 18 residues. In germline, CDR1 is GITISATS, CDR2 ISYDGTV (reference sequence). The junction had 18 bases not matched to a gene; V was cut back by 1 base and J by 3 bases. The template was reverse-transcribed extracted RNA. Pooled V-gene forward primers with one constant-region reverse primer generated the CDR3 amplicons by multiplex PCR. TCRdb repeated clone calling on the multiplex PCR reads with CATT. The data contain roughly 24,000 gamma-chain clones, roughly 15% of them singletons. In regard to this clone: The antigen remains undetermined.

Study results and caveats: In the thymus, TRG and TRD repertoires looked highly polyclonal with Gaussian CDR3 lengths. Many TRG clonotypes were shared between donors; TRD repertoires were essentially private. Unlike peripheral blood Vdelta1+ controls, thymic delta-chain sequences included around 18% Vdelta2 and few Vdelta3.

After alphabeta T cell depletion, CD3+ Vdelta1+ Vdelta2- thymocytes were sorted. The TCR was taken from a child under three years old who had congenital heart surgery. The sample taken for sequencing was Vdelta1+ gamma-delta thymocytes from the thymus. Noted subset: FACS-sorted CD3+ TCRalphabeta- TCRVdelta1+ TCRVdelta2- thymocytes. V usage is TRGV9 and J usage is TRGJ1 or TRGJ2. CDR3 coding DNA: TGTGCCTTGTGGGAGGTCGACTTATGGGTCCCGACTTATTATAAGAAACTCTTT. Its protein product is CALWEVDLWVPTYYKKLF.